These T cell receptor beta chains were read from a single sample in a study of PD-L1 blockade in urothelial cancer. The method was immunoSEQ multiplex PCR; TCRdb's version includes in-frame clones alone and lacks a portion of them. The sample has fewer than 95,000 clones, 65% to 85% seen once. The material sequenced was PBMCs, taken around atezolizumab (anti-PD-L1) treatment. All receptors come from a man in his 60s with urothelial cancer. The CDR3 runs from the conserved cysteine through the conserved F or W. Fields, in order: D gene, clone size, V gene, J gene, CDR3 protein, CDR3 DNA. D genes are given only for firm matches. Not every row has a clone size; where given, it reads once, few, many or a size class.

D: TRBD2
size: NA
V: TRBV4-1
J: TRBJ2-5
CDR3: CASSSGLAQETQYF
DNA: TGCGCCAGCAGCTCGGGACTAGCCCAAGAGACCCAGTACTTC

D: NA
size: NA
V: TRBV19
J: TRBJ1-4
CDR3: CASSLDSTNEKLFF
DNA: TGTGCCAGTAGCCTGGACAGTACTAATGAAAAACTGTTTTTT

D: TRBD1
size: NA
V: TRBV11-3
J: TRBJ1-4
CDR3: CASSLGGTDEKLFF
DNA: TGTGCCAGCAGCTTAGGAGGGACAGATGAAAAACTGTTTTTT

D: TRBD2
size: few
V: TRBV4-1
J: TRBJ2-5
CDR3: CASSLTGQTSGRKQETQYF
DNA: TGCGCCAGCAGCCTGACGGGACAGACTAGCGGGAGAAAACAAGAGACCCAGTACTTC

D: NA
size: NA
V: TRBV5-1
J: TRBJ2-2
CDR3: CASSQGKGTGELFF
DNA: TGCGCCAGCAGCCAGGGGAAGGGCACCGGGGAGCTGTTTTTT

D: NA
size: NA
V: TRBV12-5
J: TRBJ2-7
CDR3: CASGQGFEQYF
DNA: TGTGCTAGTGGACAGGGCTTCGAGCAGTACTTC

D: TRBD1
size: NA
V: TRBV28
J: TRBJ2-3
CDR3: CASSSPGQGADTQYF
DNA: TGTGCCAGCAGTTCTCCGGGACAGGGGGCAGATACGCAGTATTTT

D: NA
size: NA
V: TRBV11-2
J: TRBJ2-5
CDR3: CASSLTGVETQYF
DNA: TGTGCCAGCAGCTTAACGGGTGTGGAGACCCAGTACTTC

D: NA
size: NA
V: TRBV10-3
J: TRBJ1-1
CDR3: CAASGGGRAFF
DNA: TGTGCCGCCTCGGGCGGGGGGCGTGCTTTCTTT

D: TRBD2
size: NA
V: TRBV19
J: TRBJ2-2
CDR3: CASSIRLAGGFGELFF
DNA: TGTGCCAGTAGTATCCGACTAGCGGGGGGATTCGGGGAGCTGTTTTTT

D: NA
size: NA
V: TRBV7-9
J: TRBJ2-7
CDR3: CASSLGARYEQYF
DNA: TGTGCCAGCAGCCTTGGGGCTCGGTACGAGCAGTACTTC

D: NA
size: NA
V: TRBV27
J: TRBJ1-2
CDR3: CASSFRGGFGYTF
DNA: TGTGCCAGCAGTTTCCGGGGGGGGTTCGGCTACACCTTC

D: NA
size: NA
V: TRBV5-1
J: TRBJ2-1
CDR3: CASSLELAHEQFF
DNA: TGCGCCAGCAGCTTGGAACTAGCCCATGAGCAGTTCTTC

D: NA
size: NA
V: TRBV14
J: TRBJ1-4
CDR3: CASSQENRGPFGSGKLFF
DNA: NA

D: TRBD2
size: NA
V: TRBV7-2
J: TRBJ2-7
CDR3: CASSLATSGISNEQYF
DNA: TGTGCCAGCAGCTTGGCGACTAGCGGGATTTCGAACGAGCAGTACTTC

D: TRBD2
size: NA
V: TRBV9
J: TRBJ2-2
CDR3: CASSASGGVTGELFF
DNA: TGTGCCAGCAGCGCTAGCGGGGGGGTCACCGGGGAGCTGTTTTTT

D: NA
size: NA
V: TRBV10-2
J: TRBJ2-1
CDR3: CAIQGGDRGYNEQFF
DNA: TGCGCCATCCAGGGCGGGGACAGAGGATACAATGAGCAGTTCTTC

D: TRBD1
size: NA
V: TRBV4-3
J: TRBJ1-4
CDR3: CASSQEGLGQGKEKLFF
DNA: TGCGCCAGCAGCCAAGAGGGCTTAGGACAGGGGAAGGAAAAACTGTTTTTT

D: NA
size: few
V: TRBV5-4
J: TRBJ1-5
CDR3: CASSDGPSKGQPQHF
DNA: TGTGCCAGCAGCGATGGACCCAGCAAGGGGCAGCCCCAGCATTTT

D: NA
size: NA
V: TRBV2
J: TRBJ2-7
CDR3: CASSAGQGPYEQYF
DNA: TGTGCCAGCAGTGCGGGGCAGGGGCCCTACGAGCAGTACTTC

D: NA
size: NA
V: TRBV10-1
J: TRBJ2-1
CDR3: CASSEKGFVGGNEQFF
DNA: TGCGCCAGCAGTGAGAAAGGTTTTGTCGGAGGGAATGAGCAGTTCTTC

D: TRBD1
size: NA
V: TRBV29-1
J: TRBJ2-7
CDR3: CSVEGDRGPYEQYF
DNA: TGCAGCGTTGAGGGGGACAGGGGCCCCTACGAGCAGTACTTC

D: NA
size: NA
V: TRBV7-2
J: TRBJ2-2
CDR3: CASSRRNTGELFF
DNA: TGTGCCAGCAGCCGGAGAAACACCGGGGAGCTGTTTTTT

D: NA
size: NA
V: TRBV30
J: TRBJ2-7
CDR3: CACTGALSYEQYF
DNA: TGTGCCTGCACAGGTGCTTTGTCCTACGAGCAGTACTTC

D: NA
size: NA
V: TRBV11-2
J: TRBJ2-7
CDR3: CASSLAPTDYEQYF
DNA: TGTGCCAGCAGCTTAGCCCCGACTGACTACGAGCAGTACTTC

D: TRBD2
size: NA
V: TRBV5-4
J: TRBJ2-1
CDR3: CASRTLTGGYNEQFF
DNA: TGTGCCAGCAGAACTCTCACGGGAGGATACAATGAGCAGTTCTTC

D: NA
size: NA
V: TRBV5-1
J: TRBJ2-1
CDR3: CASSFTSDEQFF
DNA: TGCGCCAGCAGCTTCACTAGTGATGAGCAGTTCTTC

D: TRBD2
size: NA
V: TRBV5-6
J: TRBJ2-7
CDR3: CASSLLRLASYEQYF
DNA: TGTGCCAGCAGCTTATTGAGACTAGCGTCCTACGAGCAGTACTTC

D: TRBD1
size: few
V: TRBV5-1
J: TRBJ2-5
CDR3: CASSLTGATEETQYF
DNA: TGCGCCAGCAGCCTAACAGGGGCGACCGAAGAGACCCAGTACTTC